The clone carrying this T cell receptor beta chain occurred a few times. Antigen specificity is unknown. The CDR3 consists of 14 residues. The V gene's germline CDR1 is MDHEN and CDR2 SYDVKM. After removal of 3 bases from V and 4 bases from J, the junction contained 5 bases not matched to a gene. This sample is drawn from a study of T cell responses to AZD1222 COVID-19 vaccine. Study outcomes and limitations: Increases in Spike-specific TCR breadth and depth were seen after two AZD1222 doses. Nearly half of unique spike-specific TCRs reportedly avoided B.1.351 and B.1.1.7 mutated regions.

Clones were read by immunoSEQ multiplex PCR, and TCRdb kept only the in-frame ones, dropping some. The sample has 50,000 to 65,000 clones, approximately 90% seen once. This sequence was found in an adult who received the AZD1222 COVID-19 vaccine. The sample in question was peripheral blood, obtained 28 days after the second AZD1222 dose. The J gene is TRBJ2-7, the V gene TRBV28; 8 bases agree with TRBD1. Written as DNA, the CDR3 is TGTGCCAGCAGTTTTCCCGGGACAGGTTACGAGCAGTACTTC. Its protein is CASSFPGTGYEQYF.